This TCR beta chain emerged from a study of response to subunit inactivated influenza vaccine. TCRdb re-analysed the RT-PCR reads in MiXCR, keeping a single row per CDR3 protein. Here the sample spans 550,000 to 600,000 distinct CDR3 sequences, 10% to 15% being singletons. This clonotype occurred many times. This sequence was found in a man aged 45-65 years who received an inactivated influenza vaccine. The source material was PBMCs from blood, sampled on the day of vaccination.

CDR3 nucleotides: TGTGCCAGCAGCCAAGCAGGTGAGCAGTACTTC. Encoded protein: CASSQAGEQYF. The genes are TRBV3-1 and TRBJ2-7; D call uncertain. Deletions cut 1 base from V and 7 bases from J, with 5 bases between. The V gene's germline CDR1 is LGHDT and CDR2 YNNKEL (reference sequence). The CDR3 length is 11 residues.